This TCR beta chain comes out of a study of T cell repertoires in ileal Crohn's disease. Study background: Operated complications were stricturing disease (about 60%) and penetrating disease (roughly 39%). TCRB immunosequencing input was approximately 450 nanograms of biopsy DNA per sample.

A note on this clone: Its antigen remains unknown.

Germline values: CDR1 SGHTS, CDR2 YDEGEE. Unmatched junction bases numbered 3, after V lost 0 bases and J lost 1 base. The CDR3 is 16 residues long. Data came from immunoSEQ multiplex PCR; TCRdb stores just in-frame clones and leaves some out. The table lists around 15,000 clones, 65% to 80% of them singletons, with approximately 14% in the top ten. Time point defined: inflamed ileum from the surgical specimen. The study's findings and limits: Clonal expansions were more frequent in active smokers than non-smokers at surgery.

Sample: ileal tissue. V and J are TRBV5-8 and TRBJ1-1; 10 bases fit TRBD1. The source of this sequence is an adult with Crohn's disease. The CDR3: CASSLGDRGWNTEAFF. The CDR3 nucleotides read TGTGCCAGCAGCTTGGGGGACAGGGGCTGGAACACTGAAGCTTTCTTT.